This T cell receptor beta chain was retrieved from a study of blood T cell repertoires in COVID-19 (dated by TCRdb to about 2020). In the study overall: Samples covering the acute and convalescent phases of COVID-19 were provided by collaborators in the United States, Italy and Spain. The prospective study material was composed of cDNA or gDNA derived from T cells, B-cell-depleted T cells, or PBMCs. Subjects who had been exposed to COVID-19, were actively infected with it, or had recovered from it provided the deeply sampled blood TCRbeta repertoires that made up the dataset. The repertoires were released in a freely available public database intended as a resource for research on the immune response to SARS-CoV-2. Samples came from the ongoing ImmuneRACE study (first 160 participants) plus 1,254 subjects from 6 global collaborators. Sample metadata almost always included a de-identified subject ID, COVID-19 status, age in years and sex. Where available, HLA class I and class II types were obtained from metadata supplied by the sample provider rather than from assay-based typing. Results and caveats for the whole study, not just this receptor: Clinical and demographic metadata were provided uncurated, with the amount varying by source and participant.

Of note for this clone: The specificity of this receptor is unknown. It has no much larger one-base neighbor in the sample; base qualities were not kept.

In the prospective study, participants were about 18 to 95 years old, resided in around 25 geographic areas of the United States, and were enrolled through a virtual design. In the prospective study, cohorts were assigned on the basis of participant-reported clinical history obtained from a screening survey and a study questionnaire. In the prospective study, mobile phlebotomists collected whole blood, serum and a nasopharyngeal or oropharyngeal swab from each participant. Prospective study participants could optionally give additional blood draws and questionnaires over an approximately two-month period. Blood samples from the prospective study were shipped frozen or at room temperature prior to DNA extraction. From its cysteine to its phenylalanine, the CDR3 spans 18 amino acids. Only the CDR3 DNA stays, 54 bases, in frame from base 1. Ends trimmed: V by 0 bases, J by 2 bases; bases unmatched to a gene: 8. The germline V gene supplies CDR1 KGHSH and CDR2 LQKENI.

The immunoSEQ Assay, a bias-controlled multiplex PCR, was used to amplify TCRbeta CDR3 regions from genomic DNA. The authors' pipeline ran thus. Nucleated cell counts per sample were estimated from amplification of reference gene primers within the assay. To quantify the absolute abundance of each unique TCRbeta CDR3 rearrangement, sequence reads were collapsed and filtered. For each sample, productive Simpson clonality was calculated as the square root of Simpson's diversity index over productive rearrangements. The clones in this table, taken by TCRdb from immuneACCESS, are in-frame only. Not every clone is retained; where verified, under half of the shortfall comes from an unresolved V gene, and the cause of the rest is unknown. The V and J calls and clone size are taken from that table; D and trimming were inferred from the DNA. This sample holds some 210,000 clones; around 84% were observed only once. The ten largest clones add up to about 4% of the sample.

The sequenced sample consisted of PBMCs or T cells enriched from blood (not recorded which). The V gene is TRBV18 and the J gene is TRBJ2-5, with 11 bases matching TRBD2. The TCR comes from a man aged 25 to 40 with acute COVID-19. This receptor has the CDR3 CASSPPFSGGEYQETQYF. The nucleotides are TGTGCCAGCTCACCACCGTTTAGCGGGGGGGAGTATCAAGAGACCCAGTACTTC.